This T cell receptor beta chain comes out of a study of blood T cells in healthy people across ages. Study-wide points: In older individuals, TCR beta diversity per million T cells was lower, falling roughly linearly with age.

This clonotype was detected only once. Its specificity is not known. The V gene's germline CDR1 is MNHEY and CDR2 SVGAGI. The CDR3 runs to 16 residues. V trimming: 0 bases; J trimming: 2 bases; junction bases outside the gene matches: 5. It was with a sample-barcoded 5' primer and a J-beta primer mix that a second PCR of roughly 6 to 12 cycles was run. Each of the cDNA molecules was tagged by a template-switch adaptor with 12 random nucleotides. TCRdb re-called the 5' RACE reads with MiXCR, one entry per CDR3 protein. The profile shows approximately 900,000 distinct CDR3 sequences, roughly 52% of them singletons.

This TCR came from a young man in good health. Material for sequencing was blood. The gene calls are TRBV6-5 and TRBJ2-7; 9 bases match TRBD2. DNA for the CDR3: TGTGCCAGCAGTTACTCGGGTATAGCGGGGGCCTACGAGCAGTACTTC. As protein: CASSYSGIAGAYEQYF.